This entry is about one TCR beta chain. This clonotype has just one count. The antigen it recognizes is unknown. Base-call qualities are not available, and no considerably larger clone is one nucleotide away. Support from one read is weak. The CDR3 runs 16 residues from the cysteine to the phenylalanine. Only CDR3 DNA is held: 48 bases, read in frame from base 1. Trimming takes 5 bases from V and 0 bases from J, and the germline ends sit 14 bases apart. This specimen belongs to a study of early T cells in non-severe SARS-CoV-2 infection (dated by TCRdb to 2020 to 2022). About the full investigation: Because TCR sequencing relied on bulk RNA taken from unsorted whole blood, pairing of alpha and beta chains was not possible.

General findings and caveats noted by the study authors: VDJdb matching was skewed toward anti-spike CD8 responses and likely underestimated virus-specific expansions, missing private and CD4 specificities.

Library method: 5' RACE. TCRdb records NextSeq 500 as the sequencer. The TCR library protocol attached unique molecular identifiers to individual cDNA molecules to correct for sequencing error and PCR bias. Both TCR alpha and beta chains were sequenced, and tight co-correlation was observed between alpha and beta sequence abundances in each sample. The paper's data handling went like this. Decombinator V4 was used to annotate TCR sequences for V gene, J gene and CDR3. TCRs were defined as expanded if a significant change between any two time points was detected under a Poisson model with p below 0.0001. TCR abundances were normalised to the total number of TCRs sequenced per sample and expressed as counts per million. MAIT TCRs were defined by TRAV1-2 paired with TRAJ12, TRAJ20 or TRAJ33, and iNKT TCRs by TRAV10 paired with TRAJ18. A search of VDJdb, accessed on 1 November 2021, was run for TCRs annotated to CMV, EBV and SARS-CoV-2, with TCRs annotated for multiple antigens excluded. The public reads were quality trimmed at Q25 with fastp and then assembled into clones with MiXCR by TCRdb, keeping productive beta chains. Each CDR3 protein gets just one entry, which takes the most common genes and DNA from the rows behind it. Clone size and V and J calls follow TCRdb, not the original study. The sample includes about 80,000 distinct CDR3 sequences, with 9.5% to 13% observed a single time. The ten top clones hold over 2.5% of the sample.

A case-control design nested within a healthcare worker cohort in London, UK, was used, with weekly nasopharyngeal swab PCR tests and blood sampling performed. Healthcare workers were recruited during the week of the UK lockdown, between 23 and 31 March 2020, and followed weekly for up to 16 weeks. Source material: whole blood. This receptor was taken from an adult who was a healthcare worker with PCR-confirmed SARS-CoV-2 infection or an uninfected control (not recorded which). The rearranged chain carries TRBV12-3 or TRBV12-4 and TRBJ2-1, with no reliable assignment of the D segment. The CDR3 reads CASSLSRANSYNEQFF. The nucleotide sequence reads TGTGCCAGCAGTCTCTCCCGGGCCAACTCCTACAATGAGCAGTTCTTC.